These 4 T cell receptor beta chains were sequenced from one sample in a study of post-analysis software for immune sequencing data. Study-wide results and limits: With TRBV5-6, TRBV5-1 and TRBV20-1 included, about 5 TRBV segments were more frequent in patients than in controls.

Presence of unique molecular identifiers characterized the TCR beta cDNA libraries. TCRdb redid the calling of the PCR reads with MiXCR, one entry per CDR3 protein. The data show a few hundred thousand distinct CDR3 sequences, with about 38% seen just once and under 5% held by the top ten. Antigen specificity for these receptors is unknown. The sample taken for sequencing was blood. These receptor sequences come from a girl between 10 and 17 years old with multiple sclerosis.

This clonotype was seen a few times. The rearrangement uses TRBV7-9 and TRBJ1-2, with TRBD1 matching 7 bases. V lost 5 bases and J lost 5; bases outside the gene matches: 8. Per the germline V gene, CDR1 is SEHNR and CDR2 is FQNEAQ (reference sequence). The CDR3 sequence is 14 residues long. CDR3 sequence reads: CASSERTGDYGYTF. CDR3 sequence (DNA): TGTGCCAGCAGCGAGCGAACAGGGGATTATGGCTACACCTTC.

Points on this clonotype: A read error may be the cause here, since a much bigger clone is one base away. The chain is built from TRBV28 and TRBJ2-5, with D possibly being TRBD1 or TRBD2 (5 bases each). The CDR3 is 18 residues long. Germline CDR1 is MDHEN and CDR2 is SYDVKM. CDR3 DNA: TGTGCCAGCAGTTTATATGGGGGAAGCAGGCTCCTCCAAAAGACCCAGTACTTC. Translated: CASSLYGGSRLLQKTQYF.

The CDR3 reads CSVRTPTNEKLFF. The CDR3 nucleotides are TGCAGCGTCCGGACGCCGACTAATGAAAAACTGTTTTTT. V usage is TRBV29-1 and J usage is TRBJ1-4; D is unresolved. From germline, CDR1 is SQVTM and CDR2 ANQGSEA. V was pared by 6 bases and J by 2 bases, with 10 bases between. CDR3 length equals 13 residues.

In its sample, this clonotype was seen many times. The gene calls are TRBV6-5 and TRBJ2-3, with D perhaps matching TRBD2 (6 bases). V lost 4 bases to trimming and J lost 0 bases, with 8 bases between them. There are 14 residues in the CDR3. In germline, CDR1 is MNHEY, CDR2 SVGAGI. The CDR3 spells CASSWGTSTDTQYF. DNA of the CDR3: TGTGCCAGCAGTTGGGGGACTAGCACAGATACGCAGTATTTT.